The 32 T cell receptor beta chains given below trace back to one sample, sequenced in a study of T cell responses to AZD1222 COVID-19 vaccine. The method was immunoSEQ multiplex PCR; TCRdb's version includes in-frame clones alone and lacks a portion of them. The sample has tens of thousands of clones, just over 90% seen once; the top ten hold 5.4%. The material was peripheral blood, obtained 28 days after the second AZD1222 dose. The receptor set was obtained from an adult who received the AZD1222 COVID-19 vaccine.

The gene calls are TRBV5-7 and TRBJ2-3; D remains unclear. TRBV5-7 is given ORF status, its function remaining uncertain. V lost 0 bases to trimming and J lost 9 bases, with 14 bases between them. CDR3 size: 14 residues. The CDR3 coding sequence is TGTGCCAGCAGCTTGGCTTGGGGTCTGGGCACGCAGTATTTT. This gives the protein CASSLAWGLGTQYF.

This clone is a singleton in its sample. The chain uses TRBV18 and TRBJ2-3; no clear D gene. This CDR3 has 13 amino acids. V was clipped by 3 bases and J by 3 bases, with 7 bases between them. Germline V gene lookup returns CDR1 KGHSH and CDR2 LQKENI. The CDR3 protein is CASSPTPTDTQYF. Here the CDR3 DNA reads TGTGCCAGCTCACCCACCCCAACAGATACGCAGTATTTT.

This clone was seen only a few times. This sequence joins TRBV16 and TRBJ1-5; D is possibly TRBD1 (5 bases). Germline V gene data show CDR1 as KGHSY and CDR2 as FQNENV. V was cut by 1 base and J by 1 base, with 14 bases left in between. CDR3 size: 17 residues. For the CDR3, the DNA is TGTGCCAGCAGCCAATTCCGAGGGGTCGGGAGCAATCAGCCCCAGCATTTT. This translates into CASSQFRGVGSNQPQHF.

The chain joins TRBV5-1 to TRBJ2-1, with D uncertain. The germline V gene encodes CDR1 SGHRS and CDR2 YFSETQ. With 4 bases removed from V and 4 bases from J, the gap between germline ends came to 12 bases. The CDR3 consists of 14 residues. The CDR3 loop reads CASSTLDPYNEQFF. The CDR3, as DNA: TGCGCCAGCAGCACCTTGGACCCTTACAATGAGCAGTTCTTC.

V and J are TRBV18 and TRBJ1-4, with D possibly TRBD1 on 6 matching bases. This CDR3 region has 16 residues. V was pared by 2 bases and J by 7 bases, with 17 bases between. CDR1 is KGHSH and CDR2 is LQKENI in the germline V gene. The DNA of the CDR3 is TGTGCCAGCTCACCAATATCCGGGGGCTGGGGTGAAAAACTGTTTTTT. Translation gives CASSPISGGWGEKLFF.

The V call is TRBV18, the J call TRBJ1-1; TRBD1 matches 7 bases. CDR1 is KGHSH, CDR2 LQKENI, per germline. J gave up 6 bases and V 0 bases, and 4 bases lay outside the gene matches. The CDR3 length is 14 residues. In DNA, the CDR3 is TGTGCCAGCTCACCACCGAGGGGGCTTCCTGAAGCTTTCTTT. Protein sequence: CASSPPRGLPEAFF.

V and J are TRBV6-5 and TRBJ1-5; D ambiguous. V was cut by 6 bases and J by 9 bases, with 9 bases left in between. The germline CDR1 and CDR2 sequences are MNHEY and SVGAGI. The CDR3 length is 11 residues. The CDR3 nucleotides are TGTGCCAGCAGGGGCTCTCGGCCCCAGCATTTT. Its protein is CASRGSRPQHF.

The chain uses TRBV18 and TRBJ1-5; D may be TRBD1 (6 bases). V dropped 6 bases and J dropped 6 bases, with 15 bases sitting between them. The germline V gene has CDR1 KGHSH and CDR2 LQKENI. The CDR3 contains 14 residues. The CDR3 DNA reads as TGTGCCAGCTCCCTTGGCATCAGGGGTCAGCCCCAGCATTTT. The encoded protein is CASSLGIRGQPQHF. Complete variable domain (other parts from reference TRBV18 and TRBJ1-5): NAGVMQNPRHLVRRRGQEARLRCSPMKGHSHVYWYRQLPEEGLKFMVYLQKENIIDESGMPKERFSAEFPKEGPSILRIQQVVRGDSAAYFCASSLGIRGQPQHFGDGTRLSIL.

This chain's CDR3 is CASSSTGADEKLFF. The CDR3 DNA sequence: TGTGCCAGCAGTTCGACAGGGGCGGATGAAAAACTGTTTTTT. The chain links TRBV28 to TRBJ1-4; 8 bases agree with TRBD1. This CDR3 region has 14 residues. Germline trimming cut 4 bases from V and 6 bases from J; bases unmatched to any gene: 4. The germline V gene has CDR1 MDHEN and CDR2 SYDVKM.

This clone appeared once. CDR3 DNA: TGTGCCAGCAGCTCAGGACCCACCGGGGAGCTGTTTTTT. Translated, it gives CASSSGPTGELFF. The rearrangement links TRBV6-5 to TRBJ2-2; D is undetermined. The germline V gene has CDR1 MNHEY and CDR2 SVGAGI. Trimming cost V 6 bases and J 4 bases, with 9 bases left between them. The CDR3 consists of 13 residues.

The chain has TRBV27 and TRBJ1-4, with 8 bases lining up with TRBD1. CDR1 is MNHEY, CDR2 SMNVEV, per germline (reference sequence). The CDR3 is 15 amino acids. The ends lost 5 bases at V and 5 bases at J; junction bases unmatched: 7. CDR3 coding DNA: TGTGCCAGCAGTCCCCGGACAGGGCTAAATGAAAAACTGTTTTTT. Its translation is CASSPRTGLNEKLFF.

The chain recombines TRBV7-2 with TRBJ2-7; D is possibly TRBD2 (5 bases). The germline gives CDR1 SGHTA, CDR2 FQGNSA. The CDR3 runs 15 residues. Trimming stripped 0 bases from V and 2 bases from J, with 11 bases between. The CDR3 protein is CASSLAREYTYEQYF. The CDR3 DNA is TGTGCCAGCAGCTTAGCCCGGGAATACACCTACGAGCAGTACTTC.

The V call is TRBV18, the J call TRBJ1-5; D remains unclear. Trimming pared 6 bases from V and 7 bases from J, leaving 16 bases between. Germline V gene sequence: CDR1 KGHSH, CDR2 LQKENI. The CDR3 length is 14 residues. The DNA of the CDR3 is TGTGCCAGCTCCGCCGACCAATATATGCAGCCCCAGCATTTT. Amino acid sequence: CASSADQYMQPQHF.

This clone occurred once. This rearrangement joins TRBV7-3 to TRBJ2-5; TRBD2 matches at 7 bases. Trimming cost V 1 base and J 5 bases; bases outside gene matches: 4. Germline-derived CDR1 and CDR2 are SGHTA and FQGTGA. This CDR3 is built from 14 residues. CDR3 sequence reads: CASSLRVGRETQYF. In DNA, the CDR3 is TGTGCCAGCAGCTTAAGGGTCGGGAGGGAGACCCAGTACTTC.

The rearrangement uses TRBV28 and TRBJ1-2; D gene ambiguous. Germline-derived CDR1 and CDR2 are MDHEN and SYDVKM. The germline V and J ends were trimmed by 6 bases and 5 bases, with 13 bases remaining between them. The CDR3 runs to 13 residues. In DNA, the CDR3 is TGTGCCAGCAGCCCACCCGGGCAGTATGGCTACACCTTC. Translating gives CASSPPGQYGYTF.

This chain connects TRBV7-8 to TRBJ2-1, with a possible D match to TRBD1 (6 bases). The CDR3 sequence is 13 residues long. The V gene's germline CDR1 is SGHVS and CDR2 FQNEAQ. The germline V and J ends were trimmed by 4 bases and 6 bases, with 10 bases remaining between them. CDR3 sequence reads: CASSYRDPNEQFF. DNA for the CDR3: TGTGCCAGCAGCTACAGGGACCCCAATGAGCAGTTCTTC.

V is TRBV9 and J is TRBJ1-3; D might be TRBD1 (5 bases). The CDR3 sequence is 14 residues long. The V gene's germline CDR1 is SGDLS and CDR2 YYNGEE. V gave up 2 bases and J gave up 2 bases, with 8 bases separating them. CDR3 region: CASSVSRAGNTIYF. Here the CDR3 DNA reads TGTGCCAGCAGCGTTAGCAGGGCTGGAAACACCATATATTTT.

The rearrangement links TRBV14 to TRBJ2-1; the D is unclear. The CDR3 extends over 15 amino acids. Trimming removed 0 bases at V and 0 bases at J, with 6 bases between. CDR1 is SGHDN, CDR2 FVKESK, per germline. The CDR3 reads CASSQDLRSYNEQFF. The CDR3 nucleotides read TGTGCCAGCAGCCAAGATTTGCGCTCCTACAATGAGCAGTTCTTC.

The chain is built from TRBV19 and TRBJ1-1; TRBD1 matches 7 bases. V lost 1 base and J lost 5; bases outside the gene matches: 4. From germline, CDR1 is LNHDA and CDR2 SQIVND (reference sequence). This CDR3 spans 14 amino acids. The CDR3 loop is CASSIGQGGTEAFF. In DNA, the CDR3 is TGTGCCAGTAGTATAGGACAGGGAGGGACTGAAGCTTTCTTT.

The rearrangement links TRBV5-4 to TRBJ2-1, with 10 bases lining up with TRBD2. The CDR3 runs 16 residues. Looked up from germline, CDR1 is SGHNT and CDR2 is YYREEE (reference sequence). Trimming at V came to 0 bases and at J to 7 bases, leaving 7 bases not matched to a gene. The chain's CDR3 is CASSLAGLAVVNEQFF. The CDR3 DNA follows: TGTGCCAGCAGCTTGGCCGGACTAGCGGTGGTAAATGAGCAGTTCTTC.

The V and J genes are TRBV12-3 or TRBV12-4 and TRBJ1-1; no firm D call. Deletions cut 7 bases from V and 7 bases from J, with 16 bases between. This CDR3 has 13 residues. CDR3 DNA: TGTGCCAGCAATGACGACGGAGCCCGTGAAGCTTTCTTT. Residues: CASNDDGAREAFF.

The chain recombines TRBV6-5 with TRBJ2-2; D uncertain. Trimming shortened V by 1 base and J by 2 bases, and 8 bases separated the two germline ends. This CDR3 is 15 amino acids long. Germline CDR1 and CDR2: MNHEY and SVGAGI. CDR3 DNA: TGTGCCAGCAGTTACTTCCAATCCAACACCGGGGAGCTGTTTTTT. This encodes CASSYFQSNTGELFF.

This chain connects TRBV5-4 to TRBJ2-7; TRBD1 matches at 7 bases. Trimming took 4 bases from V and 4 from J; bases not matched to a gene: 8. Germline values: CDR1 SGHNT, CDR2 YYREEE (reference sequence). The CDR3 runs to 14 residues. In DNA, the CDR3 is TGTGCCAGCAGCGTGGACAGGACGCTTTACGAGCAGTACTTC. This gives the protein CASSVDRTLYEQYF.

The chain combines TRBV19 with TRBJ2-5, with 8 positions matching TRBD2. CDR3 length: 16 residues. J lost 2 bases, V lost 1 base, and 6 bases had no gene match. Germline CDR1 and CDR2: LNHDA and SQIVND (reference sequence). The CDR3 spells CASSIGSGRPQETQYF. The CDR3 region has the DNA TGTGCCAGTAGTATAGGGAGCGGGAGACCTCAAGAGACCCAGTACTTC.

This clone has only a few counts. In DNA, the CDR3 is TGCGCCAGCAGCCCCCCCGGGGCCCAGGGCGCTAACTATGGCTACACCTTC. Encoded protein: CASSPPGAQGANYGYTF. V gene TRBV4-3 combines with J gene TRBJ1-2; D is perhaps TRBD1 (5 bases). This CDR3 region has 17 residues. V was pared by 4 bases and J by 0 bases, with 18 bases between. Per germline, CDR1 LGHNA and CDR2 YSLEER.

In its sample, this clone was seen once. J is TRBJ1-5 and V is TRBV2; D unresolved. CDR1 and CDR2 (germline): SNHLY, FYNNEI. V lost 4 bases, J lost 0 bases, and 7 bases lay in between. This CDR3 has 14 residues. The CDR3 loop reads CASSAISSNQPQHF. The DNA of the CDR3 is TGTGCCAGCAGTGCCATCTCTAGCAATCAGCCCCAGCATTTT.

This rearrangement joins TRBV29-1 to TRBJ1-3; 7 bases align to TRBD1. J was trimmed by 3 bases and V by 1 base; bases with no gene match: 6. The germline V gene encodes CDR1 SQVTM and CDR2 ANQGSEA. The CDR3 sequence is 15 residues long. The chain's CDR3 is CSVEGTGGNGNTIYF. The CDR3, as DNA: TGCAGCGTTGAAGGGACAGGAGGTAATGGAAACACCATATATTTT.

The gene calls are TRBV7-9 and TRBJ1-1; weak D call: TRBD1 (5 bases). This CDR3 contains 13 residues. Germline values: CDR1 SEHNR, CDR2 FQNEAQ (reference sequence). V was cut by 4 bases and J by 1 base, with 7 bases left in between. The CDR3 DNA reads as TGTGCCAGCAGCTCACAGGCGAACACTGAAGCTTTCTTT. This codes for CASSSQANTEAFF. The whole variable domain, remainder taken from reference TRBV7-9 and TRBJ1-1, is DTGVSQNPRHKITKRGQNVTFRCDPISEHNRLYWYRQTLGQGPEFLTYFQNEAQLEKSRLLSDRFSAERPKGSFSTLEIQRTEQGDSAMYLCASSSQANTEAFFGQGTRLTVV.

This clone was detected only a few times. The V gene is TRBV5-1, the J gene TRBJ1-1, with a tentative D call TRBD1 (5 bases). CDR1 SGHRS and CDR2 YFSETQ come from the germline V gene. This CDR3 comprises 14 residues. Between the trimmed V and J ends, which lost 4 bases and 8 bases, there was a span of 18 bases. CDR3 amino acids: CASSPGNPEGEAFF. The CDR3 coding sequence is TGCGCCAGCAGCCCCGGGAATCCGGAGGGGGAAGCTTTCTTT.

The CDR3 bases are TGTGCCAGCAGCCAAGATTTGGGACAAAACTACGAGCAGTACTTC. This gives the protein CASSQDLGQNYEQYF. The chain recombines TRBV3-1 (or the pseudogene TRBV3-2) with TRBJ2-7; D is possibly TRBD1 (6 bases). V gave up 0 bases and J gave up 3 bases, with 12 bases separating them. From germline, CDR1 is LGHDT and CDR2 YNNKEL (reference sequence). CDR3 size: 15 residues.

The J gene is TRBJ2-2, the V gene TRBV5-1; D unclear. The CDR3 is made up of 13 amino acids. Trimming took off 3 bases at V and 2 bases at J, with 5 bases between the two ends. In germline, CDR1 is SGHRS, CDR2 YFSETQ. The CDR3: CASSSLNTGELFF. The CDR3 nucleotides are TGCGCCAGCAGCTCTTTAAACACCGGGGAGCTGTTTTTT.

V is TRBV19 and J is TRBJ1-1; D is uncertain. The CDR3 covers 13 residues. Germline V lookup: CDR1 LNHDA, CDR2 SQIVND (reference sequence). The ends were cut back, 6 bases at V and 0 bases at J, with 8 bases in the middle. Here the CDR3 DNA reads TGTGCCAGTAGGCTGACGGTGAACACTGAAGCTTTCTTT. Amino acids: CASRLTVNTEAFF.